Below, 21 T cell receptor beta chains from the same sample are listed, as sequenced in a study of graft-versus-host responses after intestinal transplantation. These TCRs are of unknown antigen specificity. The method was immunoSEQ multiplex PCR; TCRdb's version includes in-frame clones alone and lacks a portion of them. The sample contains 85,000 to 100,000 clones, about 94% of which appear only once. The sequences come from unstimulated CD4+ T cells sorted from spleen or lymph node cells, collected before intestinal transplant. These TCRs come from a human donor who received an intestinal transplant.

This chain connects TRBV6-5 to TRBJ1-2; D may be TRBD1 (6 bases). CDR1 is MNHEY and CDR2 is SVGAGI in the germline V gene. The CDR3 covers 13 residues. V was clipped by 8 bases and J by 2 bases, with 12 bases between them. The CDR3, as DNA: TGTGCCAGCCGACAGGCGCCGAACTATGGCTACACCTTC. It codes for CASRQAPNYGYTF.

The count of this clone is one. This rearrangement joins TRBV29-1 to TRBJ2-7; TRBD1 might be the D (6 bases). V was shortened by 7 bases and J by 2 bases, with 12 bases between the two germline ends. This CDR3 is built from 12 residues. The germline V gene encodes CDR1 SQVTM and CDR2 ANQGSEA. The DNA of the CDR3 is TGCAGCGGCTGGGACACCCCCTACGAGCAGTACTTC. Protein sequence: CSGWDTPYEQYF.

DNA of the CDR3: TGTGCCAGCAGTCCCCGAAGCTCCAGGGCTAATCAGCCCCAGCATTTT. Translation: CASSPRSSRANQPQHF. This chain joins TRBV27 and TRBJ1-5; D is possibly TRBD1 (5 bases). With 5 bases removed from V and 4 bases from J, the gap between germline ends came to 18 bases. The CDR3 runs 16 residues. The V gene's germline CDR1 is MNHEY and CDR2 SMNVEV (reference sequence).

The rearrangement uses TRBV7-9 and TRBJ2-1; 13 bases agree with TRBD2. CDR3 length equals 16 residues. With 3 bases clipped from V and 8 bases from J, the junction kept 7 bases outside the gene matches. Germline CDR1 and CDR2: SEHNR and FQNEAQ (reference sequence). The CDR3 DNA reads TGTGCCAGCAGCTTCAGGACTAGCGGGAGATTGGATGAGCAGTTCTTC. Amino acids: CASSFRTSGRLDEQFF. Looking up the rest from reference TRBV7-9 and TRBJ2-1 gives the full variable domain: DTGVSQNPRHKITKRGQNVTFRCDPISEHNRLYWYRQTLGQGPEFLTYFQNEAQLEKSRLLSDRFSAERPKGSFSTLEIQRTEQGDSAMYLCASSFRTSGRLDEQFFGPGTRLTVL.

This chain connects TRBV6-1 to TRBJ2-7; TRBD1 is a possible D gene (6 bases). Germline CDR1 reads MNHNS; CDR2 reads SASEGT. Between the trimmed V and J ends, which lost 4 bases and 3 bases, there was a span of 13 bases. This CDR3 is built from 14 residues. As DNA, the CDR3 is TGTGCCAGCAGTGCACAGGGTGGGATCTACGAGCAGTACTTC. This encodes CASSAQGGIYEQYF.

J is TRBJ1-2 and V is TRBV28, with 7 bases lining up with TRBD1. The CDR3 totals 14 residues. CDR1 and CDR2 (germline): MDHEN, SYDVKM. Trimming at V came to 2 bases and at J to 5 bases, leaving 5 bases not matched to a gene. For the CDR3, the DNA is TGTGCCAGCAGTTTAGGGACAGAAAGATATGGCTACACCTTC. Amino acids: CASSLGTERYGYTF.

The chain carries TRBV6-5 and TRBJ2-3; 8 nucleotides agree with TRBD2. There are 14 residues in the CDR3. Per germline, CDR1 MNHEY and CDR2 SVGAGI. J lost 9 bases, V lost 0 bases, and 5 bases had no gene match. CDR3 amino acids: CASSYSRSGGTQYF. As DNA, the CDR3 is TGTGCCAGCAGTTACTCGAGGAGCGGGGGCACGCAGTATTTT.

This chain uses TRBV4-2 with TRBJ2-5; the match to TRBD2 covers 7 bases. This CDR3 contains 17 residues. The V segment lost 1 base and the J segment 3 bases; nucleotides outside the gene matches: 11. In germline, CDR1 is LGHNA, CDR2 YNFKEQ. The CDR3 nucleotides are TGTGCCAGCAGCCAAGGGGTCGGTGGGCGGGAGAAAGAGACCCAGTACTTC. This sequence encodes CASSQGVGGREKETQYF.

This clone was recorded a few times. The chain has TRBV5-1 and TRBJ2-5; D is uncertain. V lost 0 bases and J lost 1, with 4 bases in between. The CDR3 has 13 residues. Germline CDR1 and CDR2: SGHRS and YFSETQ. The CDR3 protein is CASSLGRQETQYF. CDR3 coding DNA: TGCGCCAGCAGCTTGGGTCGCCAAGAGACCCAGTACTTC.

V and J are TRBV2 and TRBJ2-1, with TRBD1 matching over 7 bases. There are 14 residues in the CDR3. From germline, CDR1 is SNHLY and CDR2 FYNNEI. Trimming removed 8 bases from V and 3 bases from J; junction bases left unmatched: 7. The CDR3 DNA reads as TGTGCCAGCCGACACAGGGGCCTCTACAATGAGCAGTTCTTC. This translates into CASRHRGLYNEQFF.

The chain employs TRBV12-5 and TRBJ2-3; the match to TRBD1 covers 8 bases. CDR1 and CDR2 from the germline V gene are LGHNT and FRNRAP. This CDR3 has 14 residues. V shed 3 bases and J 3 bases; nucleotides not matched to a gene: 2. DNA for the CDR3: TGTGCTAGTGGTTTATACAGGGGGACAGATACGCAGTATTTT. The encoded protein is CASGLYRGTDTQYF.

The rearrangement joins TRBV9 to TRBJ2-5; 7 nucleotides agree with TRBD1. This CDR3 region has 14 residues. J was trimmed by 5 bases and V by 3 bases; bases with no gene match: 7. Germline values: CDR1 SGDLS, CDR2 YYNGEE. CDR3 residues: CASSARQGRETQYF. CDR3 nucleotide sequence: TGTGCCAGCAGCGCTAGACAGGGCCGGGAGACCCAGTACTTC.

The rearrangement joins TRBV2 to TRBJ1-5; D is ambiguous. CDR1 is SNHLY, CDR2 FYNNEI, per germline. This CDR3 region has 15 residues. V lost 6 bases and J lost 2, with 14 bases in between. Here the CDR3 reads CASSSPPGGNQPQHF. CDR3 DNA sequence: TGTGCCAGCAGCTCCCCCCCAGGTGGCAATCAGCCCCAGCATTTT.

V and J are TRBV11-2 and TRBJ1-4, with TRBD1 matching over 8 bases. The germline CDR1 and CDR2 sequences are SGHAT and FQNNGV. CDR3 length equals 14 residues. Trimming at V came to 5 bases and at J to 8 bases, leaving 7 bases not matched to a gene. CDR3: CASSPDRVGEKLFF. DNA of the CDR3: TGTGCCAGCAGCCCGGACAGGGTTGGGGAAAAACTGTTTTTT.

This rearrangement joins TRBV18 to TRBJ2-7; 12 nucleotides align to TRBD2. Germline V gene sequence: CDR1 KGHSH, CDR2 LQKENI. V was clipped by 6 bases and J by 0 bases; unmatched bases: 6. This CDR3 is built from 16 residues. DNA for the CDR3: TGTGCCAGCTCCCGTCGACTAGCGGGAGACTCCTACGAGCAGTACTTC. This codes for CASSRRLAGDSYEQYF.

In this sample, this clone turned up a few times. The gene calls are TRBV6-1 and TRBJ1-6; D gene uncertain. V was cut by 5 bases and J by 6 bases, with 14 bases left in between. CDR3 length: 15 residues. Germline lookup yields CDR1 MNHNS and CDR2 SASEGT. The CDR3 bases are TGTGCCAGCAGTTTGTTATTAGGGAGTAATTCACCCCTCCACTTT. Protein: CASSLLLGSNSPLHF.

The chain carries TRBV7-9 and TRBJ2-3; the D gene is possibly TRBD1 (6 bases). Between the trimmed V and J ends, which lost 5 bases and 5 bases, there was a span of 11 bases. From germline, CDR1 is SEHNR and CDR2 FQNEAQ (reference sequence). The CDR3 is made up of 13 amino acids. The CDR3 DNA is TGTGCCAGCAGCGAGCAACAGGGAGATACGCAGTATTTT. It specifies CASSEQQGDTQYF.

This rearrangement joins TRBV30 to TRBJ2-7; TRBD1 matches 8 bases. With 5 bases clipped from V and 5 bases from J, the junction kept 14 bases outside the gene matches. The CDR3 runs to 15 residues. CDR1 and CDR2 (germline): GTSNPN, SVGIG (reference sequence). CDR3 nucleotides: TGTGCCTGGGAGAGGGAGGACAGGGTGAGAAACGAGCAGTACTTC. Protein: CAWEREDRVRNEQYF.

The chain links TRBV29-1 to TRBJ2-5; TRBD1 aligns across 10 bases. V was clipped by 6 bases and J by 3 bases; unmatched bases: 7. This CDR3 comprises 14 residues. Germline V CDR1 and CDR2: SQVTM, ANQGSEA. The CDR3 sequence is CSVNRDRGEETQYF. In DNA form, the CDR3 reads TGCAGCGTAAACCGGGACAGGGGCGAAGAGACCCAGTACTTC.

CDR3 DNA sequence: TGTGCCAGCAGCTTAGCAATTCGGTCGAACAATGAGCAGTTCTTC. Protein product: CASSLAIRSNNEQFF. The chain links TRBV11-1 to TRBJ2-1; no clear D. The CDR3 runs 15 residues. The germline V and J ends were trimmed by 0 bases and 5 bases, with 11 bases remaining between them. The germline V gene encodes CDR1 SGHAT and CDR2 FQDESV (reference sequence).

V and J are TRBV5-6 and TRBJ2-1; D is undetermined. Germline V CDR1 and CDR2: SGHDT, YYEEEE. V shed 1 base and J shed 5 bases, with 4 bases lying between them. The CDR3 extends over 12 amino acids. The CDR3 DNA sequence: TGTGCCAGCAGCTTGCCGGACAATGAGCAGTTCTTC. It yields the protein CASSLPDNEQFF.